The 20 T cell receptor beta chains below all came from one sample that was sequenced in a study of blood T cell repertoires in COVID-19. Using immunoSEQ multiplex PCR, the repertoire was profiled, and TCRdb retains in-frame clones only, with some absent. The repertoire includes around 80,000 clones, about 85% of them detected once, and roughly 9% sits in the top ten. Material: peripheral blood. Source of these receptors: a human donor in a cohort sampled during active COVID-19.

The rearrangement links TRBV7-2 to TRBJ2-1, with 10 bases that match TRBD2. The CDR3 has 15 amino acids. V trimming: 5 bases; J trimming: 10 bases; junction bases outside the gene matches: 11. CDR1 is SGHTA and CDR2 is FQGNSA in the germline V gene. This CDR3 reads CASSPRGLARGEQFF. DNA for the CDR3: TGTGCCAGCAGCCCTAGGGGACTAGCGAGGGGAGAGCAGTTCTTC. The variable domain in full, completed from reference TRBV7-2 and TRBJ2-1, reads GAGVSQSPSNKVTEKGKDVELRCDPISGHTALYWYRQSLGQGLEFLIYFQGNSAPDKSGLPSDRFSAERTGGSVSTLTIQRTQQEDSAVYLCASSPRGLARGEQFFGPGTRLTVL.

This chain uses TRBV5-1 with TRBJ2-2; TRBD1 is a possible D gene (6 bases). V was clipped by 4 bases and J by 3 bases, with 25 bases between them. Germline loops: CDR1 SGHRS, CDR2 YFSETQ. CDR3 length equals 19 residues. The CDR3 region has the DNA TGCGCCAGCAGCCCTCGTCTAGTACGGAAAGGGGGTGACACCGGGGAGCTGTTTTTT. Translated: CASSPRLVRKGGDTGELFF.

The CDR3 DNA reads as TGTGCCAGCAGCTTAAGAACTAGCGGTTCCTACAATGAGCAGTTCTTC. Translated, it gives CASSLRTSGSYNEQFF. The chain couples TRBV11-2 to TRBJ2-1; 8 bases map to TRBD2. The ends lost 2 bases at V and 1 base at J; junction bases unmatched: 4. Per the germline V gene, CDR1 is SGHAT and CDR2 is FQNNGV. CDR3 length: 16 amino acids.

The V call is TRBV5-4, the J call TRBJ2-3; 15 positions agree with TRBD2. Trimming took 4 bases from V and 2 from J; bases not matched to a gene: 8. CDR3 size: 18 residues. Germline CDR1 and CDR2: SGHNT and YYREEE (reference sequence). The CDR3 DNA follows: TGTGCCAGCAGCCGCGGACTAGCGGGAGGGGGGGCCACAGATACGCAGTATTTT. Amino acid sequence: CASSRGLAGGGATDTQYF. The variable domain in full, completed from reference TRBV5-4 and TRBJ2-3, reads ETGVTQSPTHLIKTRGQQVTLRCSSQSGHNTVSWYQQALGQGPQFIFQYYREEENGRGNFPPRFSGLQFPNYSSELNVNALELDDSALYLCASSRGLAGGGATDTQYFGPGTRLTVL.

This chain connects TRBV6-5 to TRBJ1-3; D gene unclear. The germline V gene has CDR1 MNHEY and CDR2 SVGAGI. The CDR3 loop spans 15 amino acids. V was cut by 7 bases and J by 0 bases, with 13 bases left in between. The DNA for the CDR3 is TGTGCCAGCACCCTCGAGGGAGCCTCTGGAAACACCATATATTTT. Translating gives CASTLEGASGNTIYF.

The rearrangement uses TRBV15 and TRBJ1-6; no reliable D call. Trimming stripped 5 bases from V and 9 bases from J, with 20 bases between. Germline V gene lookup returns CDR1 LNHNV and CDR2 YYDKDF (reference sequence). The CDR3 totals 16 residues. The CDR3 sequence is CATSWPPLGGGSPLHF. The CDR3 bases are TGTGCCACCAGCTGGCCCCCTTTGGGCGGAGGTTCACCCCTCCACTTT.

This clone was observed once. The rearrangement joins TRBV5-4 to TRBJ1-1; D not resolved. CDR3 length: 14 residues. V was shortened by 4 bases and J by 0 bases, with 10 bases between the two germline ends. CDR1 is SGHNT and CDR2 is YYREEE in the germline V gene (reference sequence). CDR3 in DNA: TGTGCCAGCAGCAGCAGGTCGATGAACACTGAAGCTTTCTTT. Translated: CASSSRSMNTEAFF.

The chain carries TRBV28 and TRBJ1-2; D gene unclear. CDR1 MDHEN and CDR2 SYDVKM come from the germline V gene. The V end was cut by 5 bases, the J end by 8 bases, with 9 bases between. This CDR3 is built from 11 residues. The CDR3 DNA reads TGTGCCAGCAGTCCCCGGGGAGGCTACACCTTC. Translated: CASSPRGGYTF.

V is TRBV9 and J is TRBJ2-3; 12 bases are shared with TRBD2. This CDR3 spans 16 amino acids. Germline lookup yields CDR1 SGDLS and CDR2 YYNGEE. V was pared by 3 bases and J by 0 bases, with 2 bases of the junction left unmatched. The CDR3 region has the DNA TGTGCCAGCAGCGATGGGACTAGCGGGAGCACAGATACGCAGTATTTT. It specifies CASSDGTSGSTDTQYF.

CDR3 protein: CAWRRTSGSWYTGELFF. CDR3 sequence (DNA): TGTGCCTGGAGAAGGACTAGCGGGAGTTGGTACACCGGGGAGCTGTTTTTT. The chain carries TRBV30 and TRBJ2-2; the match to TRBD2 covers 13 bases. V lost 3 bases, J lost 3 bases, and 7 bases stayed unmatched. Germline CDR1 and CDR2: GTSNPN and SVGIG (reference sequence). There are 17 residues in the CDR3.

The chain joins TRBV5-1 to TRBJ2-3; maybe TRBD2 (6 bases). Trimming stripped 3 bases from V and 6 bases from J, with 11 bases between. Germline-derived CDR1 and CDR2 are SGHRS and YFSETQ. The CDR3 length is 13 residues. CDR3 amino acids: CASSWDGGDTQYF. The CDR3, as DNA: TGCGCCAGCAGCTGGGATGGGGGGGATACGCAGTATTTT.

The CDR3: CASTRKPAGGTDTQYF. Here the CDR3 DNA reads TGTGCCAGCACCAGGAAGCCAGCGGGGGGAACAGATACGCAGTATTTT. V and J are TRBV7-8 and TRBJ2-3, with TRBD2 matching 9 bases. The CDR3 covers 16 residues. Germline values: CDR1 SGHVS, CDR2 FQNEAQ. With 7 bases clipped from V and 3 bases from J, the junction kept 11 bases outside the gene matches.

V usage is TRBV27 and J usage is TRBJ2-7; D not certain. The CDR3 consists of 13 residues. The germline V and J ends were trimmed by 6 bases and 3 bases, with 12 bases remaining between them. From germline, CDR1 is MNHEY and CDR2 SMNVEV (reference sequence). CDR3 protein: CASSPGPLYEQYF. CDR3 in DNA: TGTGCCAGCAGCCCAGGCCCCCTCTACGAGCAGTACTTC.

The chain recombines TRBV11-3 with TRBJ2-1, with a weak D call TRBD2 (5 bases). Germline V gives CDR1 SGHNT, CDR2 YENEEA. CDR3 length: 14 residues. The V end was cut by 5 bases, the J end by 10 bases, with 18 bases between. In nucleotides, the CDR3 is TGTGCCAGCAGCCCTATTCTGAGGGATGGGGAGCAGTTCTTC. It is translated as CASSPILRDGEQFF.

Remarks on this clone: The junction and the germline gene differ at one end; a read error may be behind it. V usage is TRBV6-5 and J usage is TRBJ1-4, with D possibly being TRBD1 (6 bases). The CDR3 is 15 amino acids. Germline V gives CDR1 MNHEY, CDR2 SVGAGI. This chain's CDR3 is CASSTGGGPGEQLFF. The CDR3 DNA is TGTGCCAGCAGTACGGGAGGGGGGCCCGGTGAACAACTGTTTTTT.

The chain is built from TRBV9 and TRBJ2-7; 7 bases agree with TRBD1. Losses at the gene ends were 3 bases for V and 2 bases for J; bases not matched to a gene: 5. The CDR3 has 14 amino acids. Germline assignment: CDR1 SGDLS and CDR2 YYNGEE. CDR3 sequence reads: CASSATGQPYEQYF. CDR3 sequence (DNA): TGTGCCAGCAGCGCTACGGGACAGCCCTACGAGCAGTACTTC.

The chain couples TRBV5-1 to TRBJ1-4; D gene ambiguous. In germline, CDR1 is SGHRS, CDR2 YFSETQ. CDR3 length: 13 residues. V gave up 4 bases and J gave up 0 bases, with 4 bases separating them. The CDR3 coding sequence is TGCGCCAGCAGCCCCGCAACTAATGAAAAACTGTTTTTT. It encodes CASSPATNEKLFF.

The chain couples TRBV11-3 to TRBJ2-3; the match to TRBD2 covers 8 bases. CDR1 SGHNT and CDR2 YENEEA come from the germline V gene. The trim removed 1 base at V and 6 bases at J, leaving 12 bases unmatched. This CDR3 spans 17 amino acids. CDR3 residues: CASSLGPGGGGEDTQYF. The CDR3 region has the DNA TGTGCCAGCAGCTTAGGGCCCGGGGGGGGCGGCGAGGATACGCAGTATTTT. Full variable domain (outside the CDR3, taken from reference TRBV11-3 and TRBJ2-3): EAGVVQSPRYKIIEKKQPVAFWCNPISGHNTLYWYLQNLGQGPELLIRYENEEAVDDSQLPKDRFSAERLKGVDSTLKIQPAELGDSAVYLCASSLGPGGGGEDTQYFGPGTRLTVL.

CDR3 sequence (DNA): TGTGCCAGCAGCCAAGAAGAGGGAATGAATTCACCCCTCCACTTT. Encoded protein: CASSQEEGMNSPLHF. This sequence joins TRBV3-1 (or the pseudogene TRBV3-2) and TRBJ1-6; D is uncertain. The V gene's germline CDR1 is LGHDT and CDR2 YNNKEL (reference sequence). This CDR3 has 15 residues. Trimming shortened V by 0 bases and J by 7 bases, and 10 bases separated the two germline ends.

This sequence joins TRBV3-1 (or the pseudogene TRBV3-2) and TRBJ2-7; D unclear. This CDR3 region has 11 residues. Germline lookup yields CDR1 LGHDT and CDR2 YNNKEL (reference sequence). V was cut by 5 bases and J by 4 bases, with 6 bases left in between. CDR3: CASSASYEQYF. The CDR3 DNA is TGTGCCAGCAGCGCGTCTTACGAGCAGTACTTC.